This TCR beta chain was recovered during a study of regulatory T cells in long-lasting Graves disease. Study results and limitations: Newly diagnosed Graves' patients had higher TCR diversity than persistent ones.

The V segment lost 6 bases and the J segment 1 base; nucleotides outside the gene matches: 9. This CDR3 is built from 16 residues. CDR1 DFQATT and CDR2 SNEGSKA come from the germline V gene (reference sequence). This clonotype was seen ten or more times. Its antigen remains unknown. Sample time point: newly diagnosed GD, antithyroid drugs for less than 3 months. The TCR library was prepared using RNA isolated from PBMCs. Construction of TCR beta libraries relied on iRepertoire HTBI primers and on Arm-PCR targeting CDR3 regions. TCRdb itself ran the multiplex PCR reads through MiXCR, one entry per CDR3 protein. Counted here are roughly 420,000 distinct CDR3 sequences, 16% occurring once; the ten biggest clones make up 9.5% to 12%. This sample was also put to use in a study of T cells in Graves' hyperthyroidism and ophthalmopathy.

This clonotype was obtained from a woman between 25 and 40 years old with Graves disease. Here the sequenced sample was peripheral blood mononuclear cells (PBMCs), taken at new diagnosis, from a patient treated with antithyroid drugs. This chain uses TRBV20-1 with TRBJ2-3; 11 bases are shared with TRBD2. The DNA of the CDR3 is TGCAGTGCCCCAGCGGGGACTAGCGGAGGCACAGATACGCAGTATTTT. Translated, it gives CSAPAGTSGGTDTQYF.